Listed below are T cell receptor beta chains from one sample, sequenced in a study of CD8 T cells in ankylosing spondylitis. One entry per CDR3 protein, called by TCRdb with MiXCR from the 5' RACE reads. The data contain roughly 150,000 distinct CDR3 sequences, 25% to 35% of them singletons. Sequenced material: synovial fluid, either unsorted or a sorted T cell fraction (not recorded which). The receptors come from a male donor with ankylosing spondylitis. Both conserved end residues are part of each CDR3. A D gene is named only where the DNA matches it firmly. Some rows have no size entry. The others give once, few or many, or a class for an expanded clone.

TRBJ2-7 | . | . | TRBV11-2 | TGTGCCAGCAGCTTGGCGATGGACAGTCCCTACGAGCAGTACTTC | CASSLAMDSPYEQYF
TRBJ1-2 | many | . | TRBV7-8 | TGTGCCAGCAGCTTGGGAGGTCAGAAAGAGACTCGGAAGGGCTACACCTTC | CASSLGGQKETRKGYTF
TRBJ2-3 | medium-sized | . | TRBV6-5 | TGTGCCAGCAGGTATAGATCGTCTGGCACAGATACGCAGTATTTT | CASRYRSSGTDTQYF
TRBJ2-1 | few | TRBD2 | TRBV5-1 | TGCGCCAGCAGCTTGGGGGATGTAGCGGGAGGTCGGAATGAGCAGTTCTTC | CASSLGDVAGGRNEQFF
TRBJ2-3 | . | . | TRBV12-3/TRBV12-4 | TGTGCCAGCAGTCAAACAGCCTATACGCAGTATTTT | CASSQTAYTQYF
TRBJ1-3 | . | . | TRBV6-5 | TGTGCCAGCAGTTACGAGGCCGGAAACACCATATATTTT | CASSYEAGNTIYF
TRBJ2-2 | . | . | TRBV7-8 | TGTGCCAGCAGCTTAATCAGGCCCCCGAACACCGGGGAGCTGTTTTTT | CASSLIRPPNTGELFF
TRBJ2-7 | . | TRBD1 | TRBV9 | TGTGCCAGCAGCCCGGGACAGGATCCCTACGAGCAGTACTTC | CASSPGQDPYEQYF
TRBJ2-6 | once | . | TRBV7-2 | TGTGCCAGCAGCTCCTCCGGGCGCTCTGGGGCCAACGTCCTGACTTTC | CASSSSGRSGANVLTF
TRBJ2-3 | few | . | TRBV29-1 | TGCAGCGCCGATCCTAGCACAGATACGCAGTATTTT | CSADPSTDTQYF
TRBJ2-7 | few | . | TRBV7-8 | TGTGCCAGCAGCCCTAATGGGGCCTCCTACGAGCAGTACTTC | CASSPNGASYEQYF
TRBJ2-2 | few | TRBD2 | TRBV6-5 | TGTGCCAGCAGTTCACTTAGCGGGAAGAACACCGGGGAGCTGTTTTTT | CASSSLSGKNTGELFF
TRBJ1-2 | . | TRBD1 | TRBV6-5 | TGTGCCAGCAGTTTCGCGTCCGGGACAGGGGTTAACTATGGCTACACCTTC | CASSFASGTGVNYGYTF
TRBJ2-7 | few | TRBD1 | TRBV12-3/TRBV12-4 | TGTGCCAGCAGTGGGGACAGTTCGGTCTACGAGCAGTACTTC | CASSGDSSVYEQYF
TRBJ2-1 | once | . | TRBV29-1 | TGCAGCGTTGATCCTTCAACGGGTCCTTACAATGAGCAGTTCTTC | CSVDPSTGPYNEQFF
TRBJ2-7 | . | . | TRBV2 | TGTGCCAGCACTAGAACCAGGGAATCCTACGAGCAGTACTTC | CASTRTRESYEQYF
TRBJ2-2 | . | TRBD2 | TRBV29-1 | TGCAGCGGGGTAGCGGGGGGGCGGACCGGGGAGCTGTTTTTT | CSGVAGGRTGELFF